Listed here are 19 T cell receptor beta chains from one sample, sequenced in a study of shared clonotypes between healthy human individuals. Clones were read by immunoSEQ multiplex PCR, and TCRdb kept only the in-frame ones, dropping some. This sample carries under 600,000 clones, roughly 95% of them seen once, and the ten largest clones take approximately 0.06%. Sequencing was carried out using naive CD4+ T cells sorted from blood. Stated subset: CD45RA+ positively selected. These receptors originate from a woman younger than 45 in good health.

This chain joins TRBV6-5 and TRBJ2-3, with D perhaps being TRBD1 or TRBD2 (6 bases each). Trimming left V 8 bases short and J 6 bases short, with 12 bases between. CDR3 length: 12 residues. The V gene's germline CDR1 is MNHEY and CDR2 SVGAGI. The CDR3 DNA reads as TGTGCCAGCGGGGGGCCCCGGGATACGCAGTATTTT. Translating gives CASGGPRDTQYF.

J is TRBJ1-2 and V is TRBV10-3; 8 nucleotides line up with TRBD1. Germline CDR1 and CDR2: ENHRY and SYGVKD. The CDR3 has 14 residues. J lost 4 bases, V lost 6 bases, and 7 bases had no gene match. The CDR3 nucleotides read TGTGCCATCAGGCGGACAGGGAGTACCTATGGCTACACCTTC. Translation: CAIRRTGSTYGYTF.

This chain uses TRBV28 with TRBJ1-2; D may be TRBD1 (5 bases). CDR1 and CDR2 from the germline V gene are MDHEN and SYDVKM. This CDR3 has 15 amino acids. V lost 7 bases and J lost 6, with 21 bases in between. The DNA for the CDR3 is TGTGCCAGCACCTTCGGGGGGTCGGGGGTCGATGGCTACACCTTC. Encoded protein: CASTFGGSGVDGYTF.

The rearrangement joins TRBV4-2 to TRBJ2-2, with TRBD2 matching 9 bases. This CDR3 comprises 18 residues. Germline V gene lookup returns CDR1 LGHNA and CDR2 YNFKEQ. Trimming removed 5 bases from V and 1 base from J; junction bases left unmatched: 11. The CDR3 DNA follows: TGTGCCAGCAGCTTAAACCCTCCTAGCGGGGTGAACACCGGGGAGCTGTTTTTT. Translating it yields CASSLNPPSGVNTGELFF.

The chain employs TRBV10-3 and TRBJ2-7; TRBD2 is a possible D gene (5 bases). V was clipped by 2 bases and J by 1 base, with 9 bases between them. Germline V gene data show CDR1 as ENHRY and CDR2 as SYGVKD. CDR3 length: 14 residues. The CDR3 nucleotides are TGTGCCATCAGTGAGGTGGGAGCTTCCTACGAGCAGTACTTC. Its protein product is CAISEVGASYEQYF.

V usage is TRBV27 and J usage is TRBJ1-5; D might be TRBD1 (5 bases). This CDR3 has 16 amino acids. Trimming cost V 0 bases and J 5 bases, with 14 bases left between them. Germline V lookup: CDR1 MNHEY, CDR2 SMNVEV (reference sequence). The CDR3 bases are TGTGCCAGCAGTTTATCCCCGACCGGGGCCGATCAGCCCCAGCATTTT. This gives the protein CASSLSPTGADQPQHF.

This rearrangement joins TRBV6-1 to TRBJ1-1, with a tentative D call TRBD1 (6 bases). The V end was cut by 4 bases, the J end by 4 bases, with 16 bases between. CDR1 and CDR2 (germline): MNHNS, SASEGT. The CDR3 totals 15 residues. The CDR3 DNA reads as TGTGCCAGCAGTGCCCGCCGTGCAGGGGCCACTGAAGCTTTCTTT. This sequence encodes CASSARRAGATEAFF.

The chain is built from TRBV7-9 and TRBJ1-4, with 7 positions matching TRBD1. This CDR3 has 14 residues. With V trimmed by 5 bases and J by 8 bases, 8 bases remained unmatched. The V gene's germline CDR1 is SEHNR and CDR2 FQNEAQ (reference sequence). The CDR3 sequence: CASSLTGVGEKLFF. The CDR3 DNA is TGTGCCAGCAGCCTAACAGGGGTCGGGGAAAAACTGTTTTTT.

The J gene is TRBJ2-5, the V gene TRBV5-1; D may correspond to TRBD1 or TRBD2 (5 bases each). V was pared by 4 bases and J by 1 base, with 14 bases between. The CDR3 loop spans 15 amino acids. The V gene's germline CDR1 is SGHRS and CDR2 YFSETQ. CDR3 in amino acids: CASSPLGTTQETQYF. The DNA for the CDR3 is TGCGCCAGCAGCCCACTTGGGACCACCCAAGAGACCCAGTACTTC.

CDR3 protein: CASSLSAWVADTQYF. CDR3 nucleotides: TGTGCCAGCAGCTTGTCGGCATGGGTCGCAGATACGCAGTATTTT. This chain connects TRBV7-2 to TRBJ2-3; D call uncertain. The length of the CDR3 is 15 residues. V was shortened by 3 bases and J by 4 bases, with 14 bases between the two germline ends. The germline V gene has CDR1 SGHTA and CDR2 FQGNSA. The full variable domain, completed using reference TRBV7-2 and TRBJ2-3, is GAGVSQSPSNKVTEKGKDVELRCDPISGHTALYWYRQSLGQGLEFLIYFQGNSAPDKSGLPSDRFSAERTGGSVSTLTIQRTQQEDSAVYLCASSLSAWVADTQYFGPGTRLTVL.

V usage is TRBV5-4 and J usage is TRBJ2-3, with 13 bases aligning to TRBD2. CDR1 and CDR2 (germline): SGHNT, YYREEE (reference sequence). V shed 3 bases and J 0 bases; nucleotides not matched to a gene: 4. This CDR3 is built from 17 residues. The CDR3 is CASSWGLAGSSTDTQYF. For the CDR3, the DNA is TGTGCCAGCAGCTGGGGACTAGCGGGATCTAGCACAGATACGCAGTATTTT.

The chain couples TRBV2 to TRBJ1-5; TRBD1 agrees at 7 bases. V lost 8 bases to trimming and J lost 2 bases; unmatched junction nucleotides: 12. Germline lookup yields CDR1 SNHLY and CDR2 FYNNEI. This CDR3 comprises 16 residues. Written as DNA, the CDR3 is TGTGCCAGCGGCCCCGTATCAGGGGGGGGCAATCAGCCCCAGCATTTT. Encoded protein: CASGPVSGGGNQPQHF.

This clone occurred once. The chain is built from TRBV27 and TRBJ1-6; D ambiguous. The CDR3 totals 16 residues. The germline V gene encodes CDR1 MNHEY and CDR2 SMNVEV (reference sequence). The germline V and J ends were trimmed by 8 bases and 1 base, with 15 bases remaining between them. CDR3 residues: CASLPATGSYNSPLHF. The CDR3 coding sequence is TGTGCCAGCCTACCTGCCACGGGTTCCTATAATTCACCCCTCCACTTT.

Only a few counts were recorded for this clone. Other nucleotide sequences from this sample produce the same CDR3. The genes are TRBV29-1 and TRBJ1-1; TRBD1 aligns across 8 bases. This CDR3 is 12 amino acids long. V was pared by 7 bases and J by 1 base, with 2 bases of the junction left unmatched. CDR1 and CDR2 (germline): SQVTM, ANQGSEA. The CDR3 loop is CSADRGNTEAFF. The CDR3 DNA follows: TGCAGCGCCGACAGGGGGAACACTGAAGCTTTCTTT.

The CDR3 bases are TGTGCCAGCAGCTACACCCTCTCAAATCGGCGCGAGCAGTACTTC. This translates into CASSYTLSNRREQYF. The chain couples TRBV7-9 to TRBJ2-7; D not resolved. Trimming took off 4 bases at V and 6 bases at J, with 19 bases between the two ends. Germline V gene sequence: CDR1 SEHNR, CDR2 FQNEAQ (reference sequence). This CDR3 region has 15 residues.

The chain couples TRBV5-1 to TRBJ1-2, with a possible D match to TRBD1 (6 bases). This CDR3 region has 13 residues. Trimming shortened V by 1 base and J by 7 bases, and 11 bases separated the two germline ends. Germline V gives CDR1 SGHRS, CDR2 YFSETQ. CDR3 sequence: CASSLQAGVGYTF. The CDR3 DNA reads as TGCGCCAGCAGCTTGCAAGCAGGGGTTGGCTACACCTTC.

The chain couples TRBV9 to TRBJ2-7; 10 positions agree with TRBD2. There are 15 residues in the CDR3. V was clipped by 0 bases and J by 3 bases; unmatched bases: 3. Germline V gene lookup returns CDR1 SGDLS and CDR2 YYNGEE. The CDR3 sequence is CASSVGPSGSYEQYF. The CDR3 DNA follows: TGTGCCAGCAGCGTAGGTCCTAGCGGGAGCTACGAGCAGTACTTC.

This chain links TRBV28 with TRBJ2-4, with 7 bases that match TRBD1. CDR3 length equals 14 residues. V shed 1 base, J shed 11 bases, and the junction held 8 bases outside the gene matches. Germline CDR1 is MDHEN and CDR2 is SYDVKM. The CDR3 DNA reads as TGTGCCAGCAGTTTATTAGGGACAGCGAGTTTTCAGTACTTC. Translated: CASSLLGTASFQYF.

The chain joins TRBV10-3 to TRBJ2-7; D is undetermined. Germline loops: CDR1 ENHRY, CDR2 SYGVKD. The CDR3 length is 11 residues. Trimming pared 9 bases from V and 2 bases from J, leaving 8 bases between. The DNA of the CDR3 is TGTGCCATAGGATTTACCTACGAGCAGTACTTC. Protein: CAIGFTYEQYF.